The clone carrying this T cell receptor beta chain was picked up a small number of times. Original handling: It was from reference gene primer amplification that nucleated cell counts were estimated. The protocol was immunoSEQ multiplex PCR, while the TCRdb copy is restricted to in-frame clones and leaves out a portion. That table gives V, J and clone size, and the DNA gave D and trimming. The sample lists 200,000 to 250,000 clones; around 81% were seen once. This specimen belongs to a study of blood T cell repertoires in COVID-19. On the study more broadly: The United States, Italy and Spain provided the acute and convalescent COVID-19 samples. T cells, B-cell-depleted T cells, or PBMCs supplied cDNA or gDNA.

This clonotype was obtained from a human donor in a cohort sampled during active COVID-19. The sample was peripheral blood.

This chain's CDR3 is CASSLATGGLGDQPQHF. CDR3 nucleotides: TGTGCCAGCAGCTTGGCCACCGGAGGCCTCGGCGATCAGCCCCAGCATTTT. This chain links TRBV5-6 with TRBJ1-5, with D unclear. Trimming cost V 0 bases and J 5 bases, with 18 bases left between them. CDR3 length: 17 amino acids. In germline, CDR1 is SGHDT, CDR2 YYEEEE.